Sequencing of this T cell receptor (beta chain) was carried out in a study of cytomegalovirus exposure and HLA in healthy donors. General observations from the study: The sole available immune exposure information was CMV serostatus. Among the most significant clusters, several appeared linked to common viral pathogens in a later analysis. As a later analysis revealed, most CMV-associated TCR beta chains appeared HLA-restricted.

PCR involved 60 Vbeta and 13 Jbeta primers. Profiling relied on immunoSEQ multiplex PCR, and the TCRdb table lists in-frame clones only, not all of them. The sample shows 190,000 or so clones, 82% of them seen only once. In the case of this clone: What it binds is not known.

The CDR3 has 14 amino acids. The sequence derives from a boy younger than 10 in good health and CMV-seronegative. V and J are TRBV1 and TRBJ2-7; the table names TRBD2, a call not compared with the DNA. TRBV1 is termed a pseudogene. The specimen was PBMCs. The CDR3 DNA reads TGCACCAGCAGCCAAGAAACTCTACTGGGAGGGCAGTACTTC. The encoded protein is CTSSQETLLGGQYF.